Below, one TCR beta chain is given with its context. Germline V gives CDR1 SGHRS, CDR2 YFSETQ. The CDR3 is 15 amino acids. Between the trimmed V and J ends, which lost 0 bases and 4 bases, there was a span of 11 bases. The sample is drawn from a study of cytomegalovirus exposure and HLA in healthy donors. Both 60 Vbeta primers and 13 Jbeta primers went into the PCR. The method was immunoSEQ multiplex PCR; TCRdb's version includes in-frame clones alone and lacks a portion of them. The sample includes roughly 120,000 clones, about 80% of them seen just once. Sequences were obtained from PBMCs. The V and J genes are TRBV5-1 and TRBJ1-3; maybe TRBD1 (6 bases). The clonotype was recovered from a human donor in good health. CDR3 in amino acids: CASSLDGTRGNTIYF. CDR3 bases: TGCGCCAGCAGCTTGGACGGGACAAGGGGAAACACCATATATTTT.